Each of the 3 T cell receptor beta chains below was sequenced from the same sample in a study of T cell changes during pregnancy in multiple sclerosis. Sequencing used immunoSEQ multiplex PCR; TCRdb keeps in-frame clones, though not all of them. The sample yields roughly 84,000 clones, about 94% seen once. The specimen comprised peripheral blood, sampled in the third trimester of pregnancy. These receptors were taken from a female donor in good health, enrolled as a control in a pregnancy study.

The CDR3 DNA follows: TGCGCCAGCAGCTACCAGCGAGGGAACATTCAGTACTTC. This codes for CASSYQRGNIQYF. This chain uses TRBV5-1 with TRBJ2-4; D is perhaps TRBD2 (5 bases). Trimming took off 3 bases at V and 7 bases at J, with 11 bases between the two ends. This CDR3 has 13 residues. Per germline, CDR1 SGHRS and CDR2 YFSETQ.

This clone came up once. The rearrangement uses TRBV6-6 and TRBJ2-5; D may be TRBD2 (5 bases). CDR3 length: 13 residues. Per the germline V gene, CDR1 is MNHNY and CDR2 is SVGAGI (reference sequence). V shed 6 bases and J shed 5 bases, with 13 bases lying between them. CDR3 DNA: TGTGCCAGCAGCTTAGAGGGCGGGGAGACCCAGTACTTC. Amino acids: CASSLEGGETQYF.

This clone was observed a single time. The rearrangement uses TRBV30 and TRBJ1-4; D remains ambiguous. The V gene's germline CDR1 is GTSNPN and CDR2 SVGIG (reference sequence). The V end was cut by 2 bases, the J end by 4 bases, with 8 bases between. The CDR3 has 13 amino acids. CDR3 coding DNA: TGTGCCTGGAGTATAGACAATAATGAAAAACTGTTTTTT. It is translated as CAWSIDNNEKLFF.